This paragraph covers one T cell receptor beta chain sequence. No cognate antigen has been identified for it. No base quality information exists; no much larger clone differs at one position. From the germline V gene, CDR1 is SGDLS and CDR2 is YYNGEE. V is trimmed back by 4 bases and J by 4 bases, and the junction contains 8 bases that no gene match accounts for. The CDR3, cysteine through phenylalanine, is 15 amino acids long. The CDR3 DNA has 45 bases and is translated from base 1. This entry comes from a study of blood T cell repertoires in COVID-19 (dated by TCRdb to the early 2020s). Looking at the study overall: Samples covering the acute and convalescent phases of COVID-19 were provided by collaborators in the United States, Italy and Spain. The material from the prospective study consisted of cDNA or gDNA derived from T cells, B-cell-depleted T cells, or PBMCs. Subjects who had been exposed to COVID-19, were actively infected with it, or had recovered from it provided the deeply sampled blood TCRbeta repertoires that made up the dataset. The repertoires were released in a freely available public database meant as a resource for research on the immune response to SARS-CoV-2. The samples were drawn from two sources: the first 160 participants of the ongoing ImmuneRACE study, and 1,200 or so subjects contributed by 6 global collaborators. Nearly every sample came with metadata listing a de-identified subject ID, COVID-19 status, age in years and sex. Where HLA class I and class II types were available, the types were taken from metadata supplied by the sample provider, not from assay-based typing.

In the prospective study, participants were roughly 18 to 95 years old, resided in about 25 geographic areas of the United States, and were enrolled through a virtual design. To assign participants to cohorts, the prospective study relied on clinical history that participants themselves reported in a screening survey and a study questionnaire. In the prospective study, whole blood, serum and a nasopharyngeal or oropharyngeal swab were collected from each participant by mobile phlebotomists. Additional blood draws and questionnaires over an approximately 2-month period could optionally be provided by prospective study participants. Prospective study blood samples were shipped either frozen or at room temperature before DNA extraction. The investigation overall reported the following: How much clinical and demographic metadata was included differed by source and by participant, and the metadata was provided uncurated.

TCRbeta CDR3 regions were amplified from genomic DNA using the immunoSEQ Assay, a bias-controlled multiplex PCR. In the authors' own workflow: The number of nucleated cells in each sample was estimated from the amplification of reference gene primers within the assay. Sequence reads were collapsed and filtered to measure the absolute abundance of every unique TCRbeta CDR3 rearrangement. Productive Simpson clonality was computed per sample as the square root of Simpson's diversity index over productive rearrangements. Drawn from immuneACCESS, this table holds only the in-frame rearrangements with V and J called that TCRdb kept. Clones are partly lost; checked studies trace under half to an unresolved V gene and leave the rest unexplained. V, J and clone size were drawn from that table, and D and trimming were deduced from the DNA. The sample table lists 380,000 or so clones, approximately 88% of them with a count of one. The ten largest clones capture 0.9% to 1% of the sample.

Specimen: PBMCs or T cells enriched from blood (not recorded which). The chain uses TRBV9 and TRBJ1-2; TRBD1 lines up with 9 middle nucleotides. The receptor's source is a woman aged 25 to 45 with acute COVID-19. The base sequence is TGTGCCAGCAGCCAATGGGGACAGGGCGCCTATGGCTACACCTTC. Its product reads: CASSQWGQGAYGYTF.